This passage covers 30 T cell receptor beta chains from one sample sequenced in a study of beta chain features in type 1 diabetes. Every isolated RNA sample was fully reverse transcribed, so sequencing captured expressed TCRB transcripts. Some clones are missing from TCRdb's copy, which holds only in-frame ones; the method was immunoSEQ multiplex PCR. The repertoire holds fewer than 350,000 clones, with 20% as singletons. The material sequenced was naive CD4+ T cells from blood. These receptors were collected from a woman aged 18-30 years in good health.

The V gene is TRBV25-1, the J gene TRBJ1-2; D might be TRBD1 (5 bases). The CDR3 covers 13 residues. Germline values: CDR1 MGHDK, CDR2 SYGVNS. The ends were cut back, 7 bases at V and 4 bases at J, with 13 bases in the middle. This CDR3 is CASNSGSPYGYTF. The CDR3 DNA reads TGTGCCAGCAATTCAGGGTCCCCCTATGGCTACACCTTC.

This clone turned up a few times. CDR3 sequence reads: CASSFLASEQFF. The CDR3 DNA reads as TGTGCCAGCAGCTTCTTAGCGAGTGAGCAGTTCTTC. The gene calls are TRBV11-2 and TRBJ2-1; tentative D call: TRBD2 (5 bases). V lost 3 bases and J 9 bases, leaving 9 bases between the germline ends. The CDR3 is 12 residues long. CDR1 SGHAT and CDR2 FQNNGV come from the germline V gene. Based on the CDR3 plus reference TRBV11-2 and TRBJ2-1, the full variable domain is EAGVAQSPRYKIIEKRQSVAFWCNPISGHATLYWYQQILGQGPKLLIQFQNNGVVDDSQLPKDRFSAERLKGVDSTLKIQPAKLEDSAVYLCASSFLASEQFFGPGTRLTVL.

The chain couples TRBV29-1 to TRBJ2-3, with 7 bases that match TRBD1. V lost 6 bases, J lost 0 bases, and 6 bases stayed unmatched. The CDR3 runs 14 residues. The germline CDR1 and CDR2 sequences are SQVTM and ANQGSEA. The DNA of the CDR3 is TGCAGCGTCGCCAGGGGGATGAGCACAGATACGCAGTATTTT. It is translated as CSVARGMSTDTQYF.

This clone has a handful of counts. This chain's CDR3 is CATSRIERTEAFF. CDR3 DNA: TGTGCCACCAGCAGGATTGAGAGGACTGAAGCTTTCTTT. V is TRBV15 and J is TRBJ1-1; D not resolved. The CDR3 runs 13 residues. V was shortened by 3 bases and J by 5 bases, with 10 bases between the two germline ends. The germline V gene has CDR1 LNHNV and CDR2 YYDKDF (reference sequence).

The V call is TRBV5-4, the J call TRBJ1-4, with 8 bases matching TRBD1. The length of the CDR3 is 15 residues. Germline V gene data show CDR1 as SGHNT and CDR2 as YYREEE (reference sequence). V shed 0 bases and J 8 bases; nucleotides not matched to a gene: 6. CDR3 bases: TGTGCCAGCAGCTTGGGATTGCAGGGGGCCGAAAAACTGTTTTTT. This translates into CASSLGLQGAEKLFF.

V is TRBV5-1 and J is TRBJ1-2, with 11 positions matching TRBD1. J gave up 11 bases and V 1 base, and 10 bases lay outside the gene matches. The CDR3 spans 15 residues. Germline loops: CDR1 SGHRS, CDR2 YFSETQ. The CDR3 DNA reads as TGCGCCAGCAGCTTGCCCGGGACAGGGGGACCATTATACACCTTC. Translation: CASSLPGTGGPLYTF.

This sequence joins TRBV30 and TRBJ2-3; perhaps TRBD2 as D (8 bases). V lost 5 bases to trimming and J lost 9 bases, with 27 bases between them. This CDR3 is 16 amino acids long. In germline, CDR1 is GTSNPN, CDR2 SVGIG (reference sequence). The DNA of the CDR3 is TGTGCCTGGGCCCTTGGCGATAGCGGGGCAGGGGGAACGCAGTATTTT. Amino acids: CAWALGDSGAGGTQYF.

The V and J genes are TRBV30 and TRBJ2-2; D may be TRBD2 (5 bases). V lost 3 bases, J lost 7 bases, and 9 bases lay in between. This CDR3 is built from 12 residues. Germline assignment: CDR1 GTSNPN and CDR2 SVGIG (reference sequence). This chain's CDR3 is CAWRPGIGELFF. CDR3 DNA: TGTGCCTGGAGGCCGGGGATCGGGGAGCTGTTTTTT.

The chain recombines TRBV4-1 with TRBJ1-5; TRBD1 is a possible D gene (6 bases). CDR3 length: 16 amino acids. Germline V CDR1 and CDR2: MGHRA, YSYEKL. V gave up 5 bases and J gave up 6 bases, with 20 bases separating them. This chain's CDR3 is CASSSGVGIGIQPQHF. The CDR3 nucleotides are TGCGCCAGCAGCTCAGGGGTAGGGATAGGAATTCAGCCCCAGCATTTT.

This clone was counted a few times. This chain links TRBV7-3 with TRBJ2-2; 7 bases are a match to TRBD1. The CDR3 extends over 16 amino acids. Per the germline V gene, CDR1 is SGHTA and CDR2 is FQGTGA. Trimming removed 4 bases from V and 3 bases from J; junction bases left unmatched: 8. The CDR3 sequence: CASSSYRGRDTGELFF. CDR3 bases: TGTGCCAGCAGCTCCTACAGGGGTCGGGACACCGGGGAGCTGTTTTTT.

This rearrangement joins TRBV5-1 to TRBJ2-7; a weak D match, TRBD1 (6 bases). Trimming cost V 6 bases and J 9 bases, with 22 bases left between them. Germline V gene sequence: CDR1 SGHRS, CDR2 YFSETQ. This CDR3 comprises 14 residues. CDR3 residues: CASTENPRGLRQYF. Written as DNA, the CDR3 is TGCGCCAGCACCGAGAACCCCAGGGGTTTAAGGCAGTACTTC.

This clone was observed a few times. This CDR3 is CASSDRRFGNTIYF. The CDR3 DNA sequence: TGTGCCAGCAGCGACCGCAGGTTCGGAAACACCATATATTTT. The chain is built from TRBV9 and TRBJ1-3, with D uncertain. The germline gives CDR1 SGDLS, CDR2 YYNGEE. The CDR3 loop spans 14 amino acids. V was trimmed by 3 bases and J by 4 bases, leaving 11 bases between them.

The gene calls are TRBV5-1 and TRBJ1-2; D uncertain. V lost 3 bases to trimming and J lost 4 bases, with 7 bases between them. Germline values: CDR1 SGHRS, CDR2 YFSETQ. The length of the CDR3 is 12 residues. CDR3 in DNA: TGCGCCAGCAGCTCCGTTCCCTATGGCTACACCTTC. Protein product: CASSSVPYGYTF.

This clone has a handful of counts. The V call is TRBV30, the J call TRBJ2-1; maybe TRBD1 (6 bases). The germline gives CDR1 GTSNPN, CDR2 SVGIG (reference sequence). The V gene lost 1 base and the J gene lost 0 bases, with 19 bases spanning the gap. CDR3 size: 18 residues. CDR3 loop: CAWSGNAGTPSSYNEQFF. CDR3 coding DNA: TGTGCCTGGAGTGGGAACGCCGGGACACCGAGCTCCTACAATGAGCAGTTCTTC.

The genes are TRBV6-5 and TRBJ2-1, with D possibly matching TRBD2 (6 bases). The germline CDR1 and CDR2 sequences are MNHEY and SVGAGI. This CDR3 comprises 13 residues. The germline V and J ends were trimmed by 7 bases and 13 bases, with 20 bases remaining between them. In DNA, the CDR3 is TGTGCCAGCAATGGAGGGAGCACGGGCTCCCAGTTCTTC. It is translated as CASNGGSTGSQFF.

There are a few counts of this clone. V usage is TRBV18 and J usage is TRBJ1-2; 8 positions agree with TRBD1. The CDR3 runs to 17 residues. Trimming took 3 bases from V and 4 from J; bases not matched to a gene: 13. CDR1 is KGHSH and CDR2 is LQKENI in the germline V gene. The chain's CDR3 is CASSPSQGAGAFYGYTF. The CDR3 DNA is TGTGCCAGCTCACCCTCGCAGGGGGCCGGAGCGTTCTATGGCTACACCTTC.

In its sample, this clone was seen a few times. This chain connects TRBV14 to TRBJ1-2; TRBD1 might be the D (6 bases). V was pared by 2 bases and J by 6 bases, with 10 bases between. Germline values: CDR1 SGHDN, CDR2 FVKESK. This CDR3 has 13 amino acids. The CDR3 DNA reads TGTGCCAGCAGCCAAAACAGGGACCATGGCTACACCTTC. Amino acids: CASSQNRDHGYTF.

The CDR3 bases are TGTGCCAGCAGTTTCTGGATTAGCGGAGGAACCGGGACCCAGTACTTC. This translates into CASSFWISGGTGTQYF. J is TRBJ2-5 and V is TRBV6-5, with D possibly matching TRBD2 (6 bases). From germline, CDR1 is MNHEY and CDR2 SVGAGI. Trimming cost V 4 bases and J 7 bases, with 22 bases left between them. This CDR3 spans 16 amino acids.

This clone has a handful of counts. CDR3 bases: TGCGCCAGCAGCATTAGCGGGAGGACGGATACGCAGTATTTT. It yields the protein CASSISGRTDTQYF. This chain joins TRBV5-1 and TRBJ2-3, with 10 bases that match TRBD2. Germline CDR1 SGHRS, CDR2 YFSETQ. CDR3 length equals 14 residues. Trimming cost V 4 bases and J 6 bases; bases outside gene matches: 5. The entire variable domain, with the rest obtained from reference TRBV5-1 and TRBJ2-3, is as follows: KAGVTQTPRYLIKTRGQQVTLSCSPISGHRSVSWYQQTPGQGLQFLFEYFSETQRNKGNFPGRFSGRQFSNSRSEMNVSTLELGDSALYLCASSISGRTDTQYFGPGTRLTVL.

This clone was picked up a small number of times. The CDR3 loop reads CATSRIPPGQPQHF. The CDR3 bases are TGTGCCACCAGCAGAATTCCCCCCGGGCAGCCCCAGCATTTT. This chain uses TRBV15 with TRBJ1-5; D gene uncertain. Germline values: CDR1 LNHNV, CDR2 YYDKDF (reference sequence). The CDR3 length is 14 residues. V lost 2 bases to trimming and J lost 7 bases, with 12 bases between them.

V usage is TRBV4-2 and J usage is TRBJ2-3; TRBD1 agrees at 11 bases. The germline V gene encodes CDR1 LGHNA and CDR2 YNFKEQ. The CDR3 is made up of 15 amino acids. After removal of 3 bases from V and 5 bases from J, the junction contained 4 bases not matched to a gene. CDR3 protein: CASSQWTGGRDTQYF. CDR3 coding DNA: TGTGCCAGCAGCCAGTGGACAGGGGGCCGAGATACGCAGTATTTT.

CDR3 protein: CASTIGRGYGYTF. The CDR3 coding sequence is TGTGCCAGCACCATCGGGCGGGGCTATGGCTACACCTTC. J is TRBJ1-2 and V is TRBV2; no reliable D call. CDR3 length equals 13 residues. Germline V lookup: CDR1 SNHLY, CDR2 FYNNEI. V lost 7 bases to trimming and J lost 4 bases, with 13 bases between them. Full variable domain (missing parts from reference TRBV2 and TRBJ1-2): EPEVTQTPSHQVTQMGQEVILRCVPISNHLYFYWYRQILGQKVEFLVSFYNNEISEKSEIFDDQFSVERPDGSNFTLKIRSTKLEDSAMYFCASTIGRGYGYTFGSGTRLTVV.

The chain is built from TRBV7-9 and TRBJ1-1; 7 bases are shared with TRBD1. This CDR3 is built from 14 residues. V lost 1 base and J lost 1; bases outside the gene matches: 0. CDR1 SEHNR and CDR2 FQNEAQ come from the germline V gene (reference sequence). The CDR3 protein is CASSLDRGNTEAFF. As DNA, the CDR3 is TGTGCCAGCAGCTTAGACAGGGGGAACACTGAAGCTTTCTTT.

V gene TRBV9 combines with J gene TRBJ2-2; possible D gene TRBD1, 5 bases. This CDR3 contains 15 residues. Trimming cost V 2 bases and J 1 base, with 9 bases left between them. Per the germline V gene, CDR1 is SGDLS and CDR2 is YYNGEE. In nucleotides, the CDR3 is TGTGCCAGCAGCGTTCAGGGCCTGAACACCGGGGAGCTGTTTTTT. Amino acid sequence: CASSVQGLNTGELFF. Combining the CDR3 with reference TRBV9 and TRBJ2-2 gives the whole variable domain DSGVTQTPKHLITATGQRVTLRCSPRSGDLSVYWYQQSLDQGLQFLIQYYNGEERAKGNILERFSAQQFPDLHSELNLSSLELGDSALYFCASSVQGLNTGELFFGEGSRLTVL.

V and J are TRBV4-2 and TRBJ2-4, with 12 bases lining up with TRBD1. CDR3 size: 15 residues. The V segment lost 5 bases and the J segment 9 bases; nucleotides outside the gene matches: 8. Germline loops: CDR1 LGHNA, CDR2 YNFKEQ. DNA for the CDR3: TGTGCCAGCAGCTCACCGGGACAGGGGGCTGGCATTCAGTACTTC. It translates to CASSSPGQGAGIQYF.

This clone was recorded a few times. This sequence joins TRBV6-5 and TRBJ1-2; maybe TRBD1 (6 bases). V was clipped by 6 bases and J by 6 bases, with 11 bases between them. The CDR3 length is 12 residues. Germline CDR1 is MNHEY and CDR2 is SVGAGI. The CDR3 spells CASRTGSNGYTF. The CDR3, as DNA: TGTGCCAGCAGAACAGGGTCTAATGGCTACACCTTC.

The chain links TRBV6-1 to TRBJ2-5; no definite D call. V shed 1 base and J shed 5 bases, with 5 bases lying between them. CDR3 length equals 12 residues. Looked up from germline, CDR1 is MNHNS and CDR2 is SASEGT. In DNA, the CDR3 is TGTGCCAGCAGTGAAGTCGAGGAGACCCAGTACTTC. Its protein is CASSEVEETQYF.

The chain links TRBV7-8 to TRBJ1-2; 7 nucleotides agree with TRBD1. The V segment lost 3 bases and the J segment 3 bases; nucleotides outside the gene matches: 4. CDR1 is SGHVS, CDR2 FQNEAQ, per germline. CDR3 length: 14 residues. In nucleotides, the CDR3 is TGTGCCAGCAGCTTTTGGGACAGCTACTATGGCTACACCTTC. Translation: CASSFWDSYYGYTF.

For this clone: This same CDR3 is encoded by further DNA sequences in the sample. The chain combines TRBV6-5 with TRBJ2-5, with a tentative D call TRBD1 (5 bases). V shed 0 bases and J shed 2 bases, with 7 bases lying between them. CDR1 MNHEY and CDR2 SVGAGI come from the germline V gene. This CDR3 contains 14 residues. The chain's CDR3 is CASSYSGQQETQYF. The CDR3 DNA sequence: TGTGCCAGCAGTTACTCAGGACAACAAGAGACCCAGTACTTC.

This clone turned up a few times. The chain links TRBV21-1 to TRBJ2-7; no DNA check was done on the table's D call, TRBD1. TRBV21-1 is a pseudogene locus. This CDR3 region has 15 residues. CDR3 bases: TGTGCCAGCAGCGCACTGTTTCCGGACAGGGTCGAGCAGTACTTC. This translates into CASSALFPDRVEQYF.